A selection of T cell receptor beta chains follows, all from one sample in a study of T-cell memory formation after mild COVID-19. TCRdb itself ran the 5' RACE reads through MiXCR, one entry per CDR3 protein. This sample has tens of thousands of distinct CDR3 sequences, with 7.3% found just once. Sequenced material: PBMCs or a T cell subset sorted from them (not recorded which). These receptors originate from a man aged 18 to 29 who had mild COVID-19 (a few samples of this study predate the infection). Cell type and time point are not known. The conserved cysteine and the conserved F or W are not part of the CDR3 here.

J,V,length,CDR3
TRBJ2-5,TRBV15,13,ATSRDASPSGTQY
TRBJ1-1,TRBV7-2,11,ASSSARGTEAF
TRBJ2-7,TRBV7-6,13,ASSPSPDRVHEQY
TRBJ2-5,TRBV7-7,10,ASSPSPETQY
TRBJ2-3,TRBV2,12,ASRTQLSTDTQY
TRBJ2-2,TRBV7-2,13,ASSDGTGYTGELF
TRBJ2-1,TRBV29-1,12,SGSQAGGPNEQF
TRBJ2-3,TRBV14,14,ASSQWASGYTDTQY
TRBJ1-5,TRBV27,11,ASSDRVGQPQH
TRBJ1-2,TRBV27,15,ASSLSQSDRLFYGYT
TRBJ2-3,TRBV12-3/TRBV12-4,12,ASSFGSSTDTQY
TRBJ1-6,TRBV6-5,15,ASSYSIHYLYNSPLH
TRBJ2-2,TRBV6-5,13,ASSYPRGGTGELF
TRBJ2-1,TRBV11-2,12,ASSLRVSYNEQF
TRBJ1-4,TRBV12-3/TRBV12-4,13,ASTYSGRPNEKLF
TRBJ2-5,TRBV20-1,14,SASAPGQRIQETQY